Following are 10 T cell receptor beta chains from one sample sequenced in a study of human T cells and chemical hapten exposure (dated by TCRdb to the early 2020s). The time point label, read with the paper, signifies: patch test 1, 2 weeks after DPC sensitization. The sample's treatment or condition, from its label and the paper: therapeutic diphenylcyclopropenone sensitization with weekly scalp DPC. Receptor libraries were prepared by RACE. The sample was run on a NextSeq 500. TCRdb trimmed the raw reads at Q25, called clones with MiXCR and kept productive beta chains. Rows merge per CDR3 protein into single entries with the most common DNA and genes. This sample comprises fewer than 150,000 distinct CDR3 sequences, roughly 13% of them detected only once. The ten largest clones add up to 0.92% of the sample. This sample comprised whole blood, obtained in connection with sensitization to the hapten diphenylcyclopropenone (DPC). The receptors originated from a man between 18 and 35 years old with alopecia areata. Some clones in this sample may be carry-over from other donors' samples.

The chain links TRBV20-1 to TRBJ2-7, with D perhaps assigned TRBD1 or TRBD2 (5 bases each). The CDR3 spans 14 residues. The V gene's germline CDR1 is DFQATT and CDR2 SNEGSKA (reference sequence). With 0 bases removed from V and 5 bases from J, the gap between germline ends came to 14 bases. As DNA, the CDR3 is TGCAGTGCTAGAGATTACAGGCTGGAGGACGAGCAGTACTTC. Its translation is CSARDYRLEDEQYF.

This clonotype came up a few times. This chain connects TRBV29-1 to TRBJ2-7; a possible D gene is TRBD2 (5 bases). Germline assignment: CDR1 SQVTM and CDR2 ANQGSEA. The CDR3 sequence is 13 residues long. The V end was cut by 4 bases, the J end by 3 bases, with 13 bases between. The CDR3 region has the DNA TGCAGCGTTGCCCCGGGGATTGACTACGAGCAGTACTTC. Its protein product is CSVAPGIDYEQYF.

This clonotype was observed a few times. The chain is built from TRBV14 and TRBJ1-1, with unresolved D. Trimming took 0 bases from V and 0 from J, leaving 14 bases between them. Per germline, CDR1 SGHDN and CDR2 FVKESK. CDR3 length equals 17 residues. The CDR3, as DNA: TGTGCCAGCAGCCAAGATTTGGGAGTACTTCTGAACACTGAAGCTTTCTTT. This translates into CASSQDLGVLLNTEAFF.

There are a few counts of this clonotype. The V and J genes are TRBV20-1 and TRBJ1-2; 7 nucleotides agree with TRBD1. The CDR3 runs to 12 residues. Germline CDR1 is DFQATT and CDR2 is SNEGSKA (reference sequence). Trimming took 6 bases from V and 2 from J; bases not matched to a gene: 3. The CDR3 loop reads CSARQGNYGYTF. CDR3 nucleotides: TGCAGTGCAAGACAGGGAAACTATGGCTACACCTTC.

This clonotype was detected a few times. The V call is TRBV2, the J call TRBJ1-4; no firm D call. V dropped 4 bases and J dropped 0 bases, with 12 bases sitting between them. The CDR3 is 16 amino acids. The germline V gene encodes CDR1 SNHLY and CDR2 FYNNEI. CDR3 DNA sequence: TGTGCCAGCAGTGGGGTGTGGATTACAACTAATGAAAAACTGTTTTTT. It specifies CASSGVWITTNEKLFF.

The V gene is TRBV6-5, the J gene TRBJ1-5; D call uncertain. Germline V gene sequence: CDR1 MNHEY, CDR2 SVGAGI. The CDR3 extends over 12 amino acids. Trimming took off 6 bases at V and 7 bases at J, with 10 bases between the two ends. The CDR3 DNA follows: TGTGCCAGCAGCCAGCCATTCCAGCCCCAGCATTTT. Translated: CASSQPFQPQHF.

This rearrangement joins TRBV27 to TRBJ2-3; unclear D gene. The length of the CDR3 is 12 residues. Germline CDR1 is MNHEY and CDR2 is SMNVEV (reference sequence). Trimming removed 2 bases from V and 3 bases from J, with 3 bases in between. Here the CDR3 reads CASSLLTDTQYF. CDR3 DNA: TGTGCCAGCAGTTTACTTACAGATACGCAGTATTTT.

V usage is TRBV7-7 and J usage is TRBJ1-5; 8 positions agree with TRBD1. CDR3 size: 13 residues. Germline trimming cut 1 base from V and 7 bases from J; bases unmatched to any gene: 0. Looked up from germline, CDR1 is SSHAT and CDR2 is FNYEAQ (reference sequence). CDR3 in amino acids: CASSLGQGQPQHF. The CDR3 nucleotides are TGTGCCAGCAGCTTAGGACAGGGGCAGCCCCAGCATTTT.

V and J are TRBV12-3 or TRBV12-4 and TRBJ2-3, with a tentative D call TRBD2 (5 bases). The CDR3 runs to 16 residues. With 8 bases removed from V and 5 bases from J, the gap between germline ends came to 23 bases. The CDR3 nucleotides are TGTGCCAGCCGTCTGGCTAGCTACCAAATGCGAGATACGCAGTATTTT. This sequence encodes CASRLASYQMRDTQYF.

The V and J genes are TRBV19 and TRBJ2-1, with D perhaps being TRBD1 or TRBD2 (5 bases each). The CDR3 is 12 residues long. Germline lookup yields CDR1 LNHDA and CDR2 SQIVND (reference sequence). Deletions cut 8 bases from V and 9 bases from J, with 14 bases between. CDR3 DNA sequence: TGTGCCAGTCGTGATCCAGGGACTGAGCAGTTCTTC. This codes for CASRDPGTEQFF.